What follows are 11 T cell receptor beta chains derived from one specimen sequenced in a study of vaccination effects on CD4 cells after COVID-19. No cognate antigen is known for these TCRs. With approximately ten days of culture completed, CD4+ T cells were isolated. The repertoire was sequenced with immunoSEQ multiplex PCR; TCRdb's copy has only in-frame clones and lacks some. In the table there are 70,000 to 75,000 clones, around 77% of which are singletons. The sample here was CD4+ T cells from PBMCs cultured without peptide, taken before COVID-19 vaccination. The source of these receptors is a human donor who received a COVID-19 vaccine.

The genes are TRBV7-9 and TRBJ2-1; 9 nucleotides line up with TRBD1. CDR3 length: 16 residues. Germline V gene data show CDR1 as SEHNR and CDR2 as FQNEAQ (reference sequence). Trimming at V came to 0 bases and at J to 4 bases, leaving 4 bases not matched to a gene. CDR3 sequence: CASSLAPGQGYNEQFF. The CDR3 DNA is TGTGCCAGCAGCTTAGCCCCGGGACAGGGATACAATGAGCAGTTCTTC. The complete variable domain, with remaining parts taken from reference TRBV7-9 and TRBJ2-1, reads DTGVSQNPRHKITKRGQNVTFRCDPISEHNRLYWYRQTLGQGPEFLTYFQNEAQLEKSRLLSDRFSAERPKGSFSTLEIQRTEQGDSAMYLCASSLAPGQGYNEQFFGPGTRLTVL.

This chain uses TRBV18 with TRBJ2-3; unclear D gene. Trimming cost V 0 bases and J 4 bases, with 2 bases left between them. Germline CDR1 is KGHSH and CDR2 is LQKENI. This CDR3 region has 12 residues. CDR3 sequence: CASSPPADTQYF. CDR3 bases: TGTGCCAGCTCACCACCGGCAGATACGCAGTATTTT.

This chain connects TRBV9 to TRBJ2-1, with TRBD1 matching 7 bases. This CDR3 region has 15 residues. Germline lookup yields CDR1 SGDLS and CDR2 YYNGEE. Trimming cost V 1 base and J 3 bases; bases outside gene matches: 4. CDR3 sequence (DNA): TGTGCCAGCAGCGTATCGGGACAGAACTACAATGAGCAGTTCTTC. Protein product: CASSVSGQNYNEQFF.

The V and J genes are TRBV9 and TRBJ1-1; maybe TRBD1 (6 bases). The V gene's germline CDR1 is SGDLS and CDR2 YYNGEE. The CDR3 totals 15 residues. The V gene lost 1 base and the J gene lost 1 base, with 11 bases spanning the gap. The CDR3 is CASSVPTGPNTEAFF. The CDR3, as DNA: TGTGCCAGCAGCGTACCCACAGGGCCGAACACTGAAGCTTTCTTT.

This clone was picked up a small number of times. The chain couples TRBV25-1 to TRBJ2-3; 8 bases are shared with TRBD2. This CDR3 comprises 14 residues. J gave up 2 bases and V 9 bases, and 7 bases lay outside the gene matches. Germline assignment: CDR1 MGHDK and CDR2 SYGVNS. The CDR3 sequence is CASNYGGDTDTQYF. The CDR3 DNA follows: TGTGCCAGTAACTACGGGGGGGACACAGATACGCAGTATTTT.

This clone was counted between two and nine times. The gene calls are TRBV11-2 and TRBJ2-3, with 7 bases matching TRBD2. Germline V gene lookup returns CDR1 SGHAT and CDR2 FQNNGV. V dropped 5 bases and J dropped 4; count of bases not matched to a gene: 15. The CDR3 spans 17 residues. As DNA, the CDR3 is TGTGCCAGCAGCCCCTGGACTAGTGTGAGTTTGGCAGATACGCAGTATTTT. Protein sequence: CASSPWTSVSLADTQYF.

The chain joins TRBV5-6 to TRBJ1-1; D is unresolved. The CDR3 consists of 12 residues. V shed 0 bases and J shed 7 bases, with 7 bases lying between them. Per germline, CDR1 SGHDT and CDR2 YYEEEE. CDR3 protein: CASSLATIEAFF. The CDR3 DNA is TGTGCCAGCAGCTTGGCCACGATTGAAGCTTTCTTT.

As DNA, the CDR3 is TGTGCCAGCAGCTTCTTTCTAGGTGGGGGAGGGGCCAATGAGCAGTTCTTC. Translating it yields CASSFFLGGGGANEQFF. J is TRBJ2-1 and V is TRBV7-2; TRBD2 matches at 7 bases. The V segment lost 3 bases and the J segment 6 bases; nucleotides outside the gene matches: 14. CDR1 SGHTA and CDR2 FQGNSA come from the germline V gene. The CDR3 runs to 17 residues.

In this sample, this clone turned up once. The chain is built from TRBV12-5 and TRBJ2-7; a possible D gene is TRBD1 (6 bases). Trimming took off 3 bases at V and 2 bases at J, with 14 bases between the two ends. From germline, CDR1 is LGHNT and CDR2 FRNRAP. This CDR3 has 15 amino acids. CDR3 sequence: CASGLWTAKTYEQYV. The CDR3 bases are TGTGCTAGTGGTTTATGGACAGCCAAAACCTACGAGCAGTACGTC.

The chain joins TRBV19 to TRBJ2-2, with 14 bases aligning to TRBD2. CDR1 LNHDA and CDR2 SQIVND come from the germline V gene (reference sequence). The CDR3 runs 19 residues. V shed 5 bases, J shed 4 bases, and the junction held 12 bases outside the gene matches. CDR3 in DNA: TGTGCCAGTAGTCTCCTTCGGACTAGCGGGGGGTTTGTCACCGGGGAGCTGTTTTTT. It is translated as CASSLLRTSGGFVTGELFF.

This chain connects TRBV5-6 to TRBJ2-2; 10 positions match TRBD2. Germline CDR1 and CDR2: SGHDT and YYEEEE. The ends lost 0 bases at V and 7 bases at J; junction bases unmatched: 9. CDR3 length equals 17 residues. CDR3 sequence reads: CASSLVASGGFLGELFF. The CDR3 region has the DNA TGTGCCAGCAGCTTGGTGGCTAGCGGGGGTTTCCTCGGGGAGCTGTTTTTT.